One sample yielded the 9 T cell receptor beta chains listed below, sequenced in a study of T cell responses to AZD1222 COVID-19 vaccine. Data came from immunoSEQ multiplex PCR; TCRdb stores just in-frame clones and leaves some out. The repertoire holds about 180,000 clones, over 85% seen once, with under 1.1% in the top ten. This specimen was peripheral blood, taken 28 days after the second dose of the MenACWY control vaccine. The receptors here all came from an adult who received the MenACWY meningococcal vaccine as a control.

V usage is TRBV5-1 and J usage is TRBJ1-1; a weak D match, TRBD1 (6 bases). The V end was cut by 5 bases, the J end by 4 bases, with 12 bases between. CDR1 is SGHRS and CDR2 is YFSETQ in the germline V gene. This CDR3 is 13 amino acids long. The CDR3 spells CASSDRPSTEAFF. In DNA form, the CDR3 reads TGCGCCAGCAGTGACAGGCCTAGCACTGAAGCTTTCTTT.

The genes are TRBV3-1 (or the pseudogene TRBV3-2) and TRBJ1-6; D unresolved. Trimming removed 3 bases from V and 8 bases from J, with 2 bases in between. The CDR3 is made up of 11 amino acids. In germline, CDR1 is LGHDT, CDR2 YNNKEL (reference sequence). The CDR3 sequence is CASSQHSPLHF. The DNA of the CDR3 is TGTGCCAGCAGCCAGCATTCACCCCTCCACTTT.

The chain uses TRBV5-1 and TRBJ2-5; either TRBD1 or TRBD2 may supply D (6 bases each). CDR1 is SGHRS, CDR2 YFSETQ, per germline. V lost 3 bases to trimming and J lost 1 base, with 19 bases between them. The CDR3 is 17 residues long. CDR3 region: CASSYRQVGGAQETQYF. In DNA, the CDR3 is TGCGCCAGCAGCTATCGCCAAGTCGGGGGCGCCCAAGAGACCCAGTACTTC.

The table lists this clone with a count of one. The V and J genes are TRBV10-2 and TRBJ1-6; possibly TRBD1 for D (6 bases). Germline lookup yields CDR1 WSHSY and CDR2 SAAADI. The CDR3 spans 13 residues. Trimming left V 9 bases short and J 5 bases short, with 11 bases between. The CDR3 spells CASGGGNNSPLHF. CDR3 in DNA: TGCGCCAGTGGAGGGGGAAATAATTCACCCCTCCACTTT.

The V call is TRBV3-1 (or the pseudogene TRBV3-2), the J call TRBJ1-4, with D possibly matching TRBD1 (6 bases). Between the trimmed V and J ends, which lost 1 base and 7 bases, there was a span of 13 bases. From germline, CDR1 is LGHDT and CDR2 YNNKEL (reference sequence). The CDR3 covers 15 residues. CDR3 region: CASSQGAGAGEKLFF. The CDR3 bases are TGTGCCAGCAGCCAAGGTGCGGGGGCTGGTGAAAAACTGTTTTTT.

The V call is TRBV7-8, the J call TRBJ1-2; D remains ambiguous. The V end lost 7 bases, the J end lost 0 bases, and 21 bases lay between the germline ends. The CDR3 is 17 amino acids. The germline gives CDR1 SGHVS, CDR2 FQNEAQ. CDR3 sequence (DNA): TGTGCCAGCACCACACTCTCGAGTTCTCCAGCTAACTATGGCTACACCTTC. This translates into CASTTLSSSPANYGYTF. The full variable domain, in which reference TRBV7-8 and TRBJ1-2 provide the parts outside the CDR3, is GAGVSQSPRYKVAKRGQDVALRCDPISGHVSLFWYQQALGQGPEFLTYFQNEAQLDKSGLPSDRFFAERPEGSVSTLKIQRTQQEDSAVYLCASTTLSSSPANYGYTFGSGTRLTVV.

The chain carries TRBV19 and TRBJ1-6; 7 positions match TRBD1. There are 15 residues in the CDR3. CDR1 is LNHDA, CDR2 SQIVND, per germline (reference sequence). The V and J ends lost 3 bases and 7 bases, in that order; junction bases with no gene match: 6. The CDR3 sequence: CASSIGDSVNSPLHF. The CDR3 DNA follows: TGTGCCAGTAGTATCGGGGACAGTGTGAATTCACCCCTCCACTTT.

V is TRBV5-1 and J is TRBJ1-1; TRBD1 is a possible D gene (6 bases). Germline-derived CDR1 and CDR2 are SGHRS and YFSETQ. V lost 7 bases and J 1 base, leaving 17 bases between the germline ends. The CDR3 extends over 15 amino acids. The CDR3 region has the DNA TGCGCCAGCCGAATAGGGGGAGGTGAGAACACTGAAGCTTTCTTT. Protein product: CASRIGGGENTEAFF.

The chain combines TRBV6-5 with TRBJ1-6; 9 bases match TRBD1. Germline lookup yields CDR1 MNHEY and CDR2 SVGAGI. V gave up 2 bases and J gave up 10 bases; unmatched junction bases: 6. The CDR3 is 15 amino acids. CDR3 amino acids: CASSYLGQGGSPLHF. The CDR3 coding sequence is TGTGCCAGCAGTTACCTGGGACAGGGCGGGTCACCCCTCCACTTT.